This T cell receptor (beta chain) was retrieved from a study of Ad26.COV2.S vaccination and SARS-CoV-2 variants (dated by TCRdb to the early 2020s). Background for the entire study: Donors in the vaccine arm were drawn from COV1001, a phase I-IIa trial of Ad26.COV2.S in healthy adults that was multicentre, randomized, double-blind and placebo-controlled. The specificity and breadth of SARS-CoV-2-reactive T cell receptors after Ad26.COV2.S vaccination were assessed by TCRbeta repertoire sequencing. Trial participants were randomized into five groups of five, in which low-dose or high-dose Ad26.COV2.S was given once or twice, or placebo was given on both occasions. Throughout the experiments and outcome assessment, investigators stayed blinded to trial group allocation. A total of around 32 samples were included in the TCR-sequenced set, comprising roughly 19 Ad26.COV2.S vaccine recipients, 5 placebo recipients and 8 SARS-CoV-2 convalescent individuals. Ad26.COV2.S was given intramuscularly at 5x10^10 or 1x10^11 viral particles, as a single shot or as two shots 56 days apart. Results the study describes overall, beyond this receptor: Spike-specific TCR breadth was higher in Ad26.COV2.S recipients than in placebo recipients (P = 0.0014). Vaccine and placebo recipients had comparable non-spike TCR breadth, which fits with the vaccine containing only spike. The authors noted that the TCR breadth and depth analyses may have underestimated total T cell responses. Substantial breadth of spike-specific CD8+ and CD4+ T cell responses was reported after vaccination. Comparing responses between vaccine doses or regimens was not something the study was powered to do.

From cysteine to phenylalanine, the CDR3 is 12 amino acids long. Only the CDR3 DNA is retained, 36 bases long and in frame from the first base. The germline V gene gives CDR1 as MDHEN and CDR2 as SYDVKM. Trimming removed 3 bases from V and 4 bases from J, leaving 6 bases between the germline ends. The immunoSEQ Assay was used to sequence TCRbeta CDR3 regions. After extraction, genomic DNA underwent amplification by bias-controlled multiplex PCR, followed by high-throughput sequencing. Regarding the original processing steps: To quantify the absolute abundance of each unique TCRbeta CDR3 region, sequences were collapsed and filtered. T cell fraction was estimated by normalization of TCRbeta template counts to usable DNA, with usable DNA being measured through amplification of reference genes present in all nucleated cells. Repertoire TCRs were annotated as SARS-CoV-2-specific by exact matching of V gene, CDR3 amino acid sequence and J gene to a known reactive TCR set. The reference SARS-CoV-2 TCR set was obtained from MIRA and was filtered for enrichment in COVID-19-positive ImmuneCODE repertoires, whereby public or cross-reactive TCRs were removed. Drawing on the MIRA antigens, annotated TCRs were analysed further at the level of specific ORF or position within ORF. Breadth was defined as annotated unique rearrangements over total unique productive rearrangements; depth was the summed frequency of those rearrangements. Two-sided Wilcoxon rank-sum tests were used to compare TCR breadth between groups. TCRdb re-hosts the immuneACCESS table, in-frame sequences only. Its copies lack some clones; in the studies checked, an unresolved V gene accounts for under half of them, and the cause for the rest is not known. V and J calls plus clone size are reproduced from that table; the DNA served to infer D and trimming. The sample table shows 350,000 to 500,000 clones, and roughly 88% are seen once. The ten largest clones capture less than 5.5% of the sample.

The treatment or condition label on this specimen signifies: around 19 received Ad26.COV2.S at low or high dose, single or two shots; about 5 received placebo; per-sample allocation not given. For vaccine and placebo recipients, repertoires were sequenced using samples collected on day 63 after the first injection. In Cohort 1b, roughly 25 adults aged 18-55 years were enrolled at a single site in Boston, USA, between 29 July and 7 August 2020. As a vaccine, Ad26.COV2.S was a replication-incompetent adenovirus type 26 vector that expressed a prefusion-stabilized SARS-CoV-2 spike protein derived from the original Wuhan strain. This clone was detected a few times. No antigen is known for it. No qualities accompany the bases; no much larger clone lies one base away.

This chain joins TRBV28 to TRBJ1-2; a tentative D call is TRBD1 (6 bases match). This receptor was taken from a person between 18 and 60 years old who received the Ad26.COV2.S COVID-19 vaccine or a placebo. The sequencing here drew on peripheral blood, taken in a trial of Ad26.COV2.S vaccine versus placebo. For the CDR3, the sequence is CASSLGAYGYTF. In nucleotides, the sequence is TGTGCCAGCAGTTTGGGGGCCTATGGCTACACCTTC.